This T cell receptor (beta chain) was identified during a study of metastatic and nonmetastatic thyroid tumors (dated by TCRdb to about 2020). Context from the whole study: For patients with malignant and with benign thyroid disease, the researchers compared repertoires between peripheral blood samples and tumor or nodule tissue samples. Study-wide findings and limitations: TCR beta diversity was reported as significantly higher in malignant tumors than in benign nodules, in both blood and tumor samples.

The library was produced with PCR. TCRdb names Illumina HiSeq 4000 as the instrument used. High-throughput sequencing was used to profile the TCR beta-chain CDR3 region of each patient. The authors' pipeline ran thus. The researchers built a classifier to tell apart papillary thyroid cancer patients with distant metastasis, based on CDR3 differences among clinicopathological groups. The Shannon index was used to measure repertoire diversity, and the Morisita-Horn index was used to measure how similar tumor and blood repertoires were. The public sequencing data were trimmed at Q25 with fastp and processed into clonotypes with MiXCR by TCRdb, which kept only in-frame beta chains. TCRdb assigned the V and J calls; the authors' analysis was not used. This sample holds tens of thousands of clones; roughly 19% were observed only once. Around a fifth of the sample is held by the ten biggest clonotypes. Before undergoing thyroid surgery, none of the patients had been given any kind of treatment. Using T-cell receptor beta sequencing, the study looked back at clinical samples from patients collected from the early 2010s to the late 2010s.

Ends trimmed: V by 4 bases, J by 4 bases; bases unmatched to a gene: 4. CDR1 and CDR2 (SGHTS, YDEGEE) derive from the germline V gene. The CDR3 holds 14 amino acids from the cysteine to the phenylalanine. This entry keeps only the CDR3 DNA: 42 bases, framed from base 1. Ten or more counts support this clone. There is no known antigen for this receptor. Base quality data are lacking; no much larger clone is found one base away. The source material was blood. The clonotype comes from a female donor with papillary thyroid cancer or a benign thyroid nodule (not recorded which). Some clones in this sample may be carry-over from other donors' samples. The sequence is built from TRBV5-8 and TRBJ1-3; TRBD1 aligns with 8 central bases. The CDR3 loop reads CASSRQGTGNTIYF. The DNA sequence is as follows: TGTGCCAGCAGCCGACAGGGGACAGGAAACACCATATATTTT.